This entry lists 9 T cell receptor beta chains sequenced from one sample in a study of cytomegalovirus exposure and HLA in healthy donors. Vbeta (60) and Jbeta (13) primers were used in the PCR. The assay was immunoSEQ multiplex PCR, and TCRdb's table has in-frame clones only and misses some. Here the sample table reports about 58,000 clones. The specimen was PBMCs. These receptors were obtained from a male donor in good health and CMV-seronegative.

The CDR3 loop is CASSPGENTEAFF. The DNA for the CDR3 is TGTGCCAGCTCACCGGGAGAGAACACTGAAGCTTTCTTT. The gene calls are TRBV18 and TRBJ1-1, with no clear D. This CDR3 has 13 residues. Germline V lookup: CDR1 KGHSH, CDR2 LQKENI. V was cut by 3 bases and J by 1 base, with 6 bases left in between.

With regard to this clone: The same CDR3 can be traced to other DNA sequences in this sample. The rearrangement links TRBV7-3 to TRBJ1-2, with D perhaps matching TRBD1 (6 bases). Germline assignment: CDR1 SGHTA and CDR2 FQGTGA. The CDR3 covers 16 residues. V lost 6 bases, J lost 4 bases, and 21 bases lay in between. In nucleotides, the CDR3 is TGTGCCAGCAGTCCCCGGGCGGGGGGCGGTAGCTATGGCTACACCTTC. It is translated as CASSPRAGGGSYGYTF.

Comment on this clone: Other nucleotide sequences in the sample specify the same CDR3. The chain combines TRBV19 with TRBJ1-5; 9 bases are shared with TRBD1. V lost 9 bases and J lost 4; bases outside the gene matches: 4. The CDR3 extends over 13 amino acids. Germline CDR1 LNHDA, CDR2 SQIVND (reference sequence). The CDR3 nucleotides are TGTGCCAGCAGAGACAGGGGGAATCAGCCCCAGCATTTT. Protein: CASRDRGNQPQHF.

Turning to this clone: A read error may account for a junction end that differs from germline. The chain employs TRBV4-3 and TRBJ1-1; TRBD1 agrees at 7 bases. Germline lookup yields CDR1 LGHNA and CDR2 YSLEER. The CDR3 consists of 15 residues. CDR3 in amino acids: CASSERERGLSEDFF. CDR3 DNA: TGCGCCAGCAGCGAACGGGAAAGGGGGCTGTCTGAAGATTTCTTT.

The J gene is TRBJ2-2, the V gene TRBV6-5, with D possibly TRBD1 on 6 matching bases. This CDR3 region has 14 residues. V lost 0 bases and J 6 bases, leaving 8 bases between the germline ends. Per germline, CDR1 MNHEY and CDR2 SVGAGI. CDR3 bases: TGTGCCAGCAGTTACTCAGGGGGACCCGGGGAGCTGTTTTTT. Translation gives CASSYSGGPGELFF.

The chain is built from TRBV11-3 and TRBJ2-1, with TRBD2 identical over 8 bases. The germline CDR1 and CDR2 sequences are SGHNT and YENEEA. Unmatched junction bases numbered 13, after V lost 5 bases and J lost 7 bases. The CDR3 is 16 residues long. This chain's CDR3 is CASSPGAGGGLNEQFF. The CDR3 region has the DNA TGTGCCAGCAGCCCGGGCGCGGGGGGCGGGTTGAATGAGCAGTTCTTC.

The CDR3 loop is CASSRGGDPSGANVLTF. The CDR3 DNA reads as TGTGCCAGCAGTAGGGGGGGTGACCCCTCTGGGGCCAACGTCCTGACTTTC. V is TRBV28 and J is TRBJ2-6, with a tentative D call TRBD2 (7 bases). The germline V gene has CDR1 MDHEN and CDR2 SYDVKM. The CDR3 has 17 amino acids. The V end lost 5 bases, the J end lost 0 bases, and 14 bases lay between the germline ends.

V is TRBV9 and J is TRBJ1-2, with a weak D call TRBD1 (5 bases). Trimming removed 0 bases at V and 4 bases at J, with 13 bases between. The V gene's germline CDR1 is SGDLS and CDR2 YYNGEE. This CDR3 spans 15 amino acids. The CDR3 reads CASSVGDGGFYGYTF. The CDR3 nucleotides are TGTGCCAGCAGCGTAGGGGATGGGGGGTTCTATGGCTACACCTTC.

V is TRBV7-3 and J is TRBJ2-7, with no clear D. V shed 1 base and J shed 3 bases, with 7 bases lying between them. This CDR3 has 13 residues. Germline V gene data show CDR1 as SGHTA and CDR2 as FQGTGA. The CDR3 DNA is TGTGCCAGCAGCTTAAATTGGAGCTACGAGCAGTACTTC. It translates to CASSLNWSYEQYF.